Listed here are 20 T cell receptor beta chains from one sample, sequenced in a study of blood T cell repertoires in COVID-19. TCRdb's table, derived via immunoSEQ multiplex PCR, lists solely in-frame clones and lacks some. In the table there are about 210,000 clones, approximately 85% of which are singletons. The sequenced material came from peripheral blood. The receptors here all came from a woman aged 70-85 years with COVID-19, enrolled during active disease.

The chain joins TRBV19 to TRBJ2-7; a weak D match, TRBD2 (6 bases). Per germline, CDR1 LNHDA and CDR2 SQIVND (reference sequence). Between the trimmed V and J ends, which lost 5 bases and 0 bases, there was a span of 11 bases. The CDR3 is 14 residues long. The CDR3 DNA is TGTGCCAGTAGTTCGGGACTGAACTCCTACGAGCAGTACTTC. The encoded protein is CASSSGLNSYEQYF.

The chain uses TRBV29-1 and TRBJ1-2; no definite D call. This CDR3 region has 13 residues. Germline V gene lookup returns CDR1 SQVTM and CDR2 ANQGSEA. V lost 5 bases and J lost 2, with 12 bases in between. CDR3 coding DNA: TGCAGCGTTAGCTGGGGAGGGAACTATGGCTACACCTTC. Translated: CSVSWGGNYGYTF. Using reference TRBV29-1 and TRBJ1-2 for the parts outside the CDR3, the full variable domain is SAVISQKPSRDICQRGTSLTIQCQVDSQVTMMFWYRQQPGQSLTLIATANQGSEATYESGFVIDKFPISRPNLTFSTLTVSNMSPEDSSIYLCSVSWGGNYGYTFGSGTRLTVV.

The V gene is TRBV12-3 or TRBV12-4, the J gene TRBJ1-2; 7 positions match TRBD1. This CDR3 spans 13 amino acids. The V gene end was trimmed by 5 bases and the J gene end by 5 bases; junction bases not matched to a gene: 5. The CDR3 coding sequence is TGTGCCAGCAGTCCAGACAGGGTGTATGGCTACACCTTC. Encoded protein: CASSPDRVYGYTF.

The CDR3 DNA follows: TGTGCCAGCAGTTTACGAGGACAGGGGAGAGAGACCCAGTACTTC. Protein product: CASSLRGQGRETQYF. This rearrangement joins TRBV27 to TRBJ2-5; 9 bases map to TRBD1. The CDR3 totals 15 residues. In germline, CDR1 is MNHEY, CDR2 SMNVEV (reference sequence). After removal of 2 bases from V and 4 bases from J, the junction contained 5 bases not matched to a gene.

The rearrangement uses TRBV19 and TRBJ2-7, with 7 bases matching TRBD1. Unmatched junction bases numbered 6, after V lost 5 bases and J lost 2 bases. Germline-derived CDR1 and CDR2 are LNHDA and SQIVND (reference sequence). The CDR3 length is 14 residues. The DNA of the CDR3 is TGTGCCAGTAGTCTCCGGACAGGAACCTACGAGCAGTACTTC. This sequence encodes CASSLRTGTYEQYF.

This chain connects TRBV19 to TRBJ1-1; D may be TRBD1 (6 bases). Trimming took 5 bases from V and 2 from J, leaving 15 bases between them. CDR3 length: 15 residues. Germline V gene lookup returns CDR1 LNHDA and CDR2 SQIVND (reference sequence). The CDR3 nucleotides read TGTGCCAGTAGTCCGCGGGGGGGGCGCAACACTGAAGCTTTCTTT. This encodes CASSPRGGRNTEAFF.

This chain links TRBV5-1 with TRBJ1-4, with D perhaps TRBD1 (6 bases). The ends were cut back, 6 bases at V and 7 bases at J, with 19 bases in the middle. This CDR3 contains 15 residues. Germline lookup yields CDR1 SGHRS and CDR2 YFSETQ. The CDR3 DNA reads TGCGCCAGCACCCCGACAGGAGATAGGAGTGAAAAACTGTTTTTT. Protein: CASTPTGDRSEKLFF.

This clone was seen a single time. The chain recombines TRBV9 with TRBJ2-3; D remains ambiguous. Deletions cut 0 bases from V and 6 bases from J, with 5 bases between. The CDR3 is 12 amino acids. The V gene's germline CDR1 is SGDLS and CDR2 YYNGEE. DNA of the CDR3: TGTGCCAGCAGCGTAGTTGAGGATACGCAGTATTTT. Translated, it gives CASSVVEDTQYF.

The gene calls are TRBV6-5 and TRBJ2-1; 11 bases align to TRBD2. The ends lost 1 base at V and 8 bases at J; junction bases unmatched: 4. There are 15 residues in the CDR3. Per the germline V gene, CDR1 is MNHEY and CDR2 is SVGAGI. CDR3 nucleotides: TGTGCCAGCAGTTACTTAGCGGGAGGGCCCTATGAGCAGTTCTTC. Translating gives CASSYLAGGPYEQFF.

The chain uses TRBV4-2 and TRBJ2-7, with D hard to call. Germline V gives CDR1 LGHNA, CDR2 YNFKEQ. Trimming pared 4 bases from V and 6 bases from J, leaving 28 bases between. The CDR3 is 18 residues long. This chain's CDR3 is CASSLLPVVSYSRVEQYF. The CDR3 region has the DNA TGTGCCAGCAGCCTCCTGCCGGTCGTGAGTTACTCTCGGGTCGAGCAGTACTTC.

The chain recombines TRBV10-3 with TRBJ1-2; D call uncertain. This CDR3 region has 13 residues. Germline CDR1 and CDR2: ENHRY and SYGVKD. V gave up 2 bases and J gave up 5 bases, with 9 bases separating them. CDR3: CAISEPNSYGYTF. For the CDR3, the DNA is TGTGCCATCAGTGAGCCTAACAGTTATGGCTACACCTTC.

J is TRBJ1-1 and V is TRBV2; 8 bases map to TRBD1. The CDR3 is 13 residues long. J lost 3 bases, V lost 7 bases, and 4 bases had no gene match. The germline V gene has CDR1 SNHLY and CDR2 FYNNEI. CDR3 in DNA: TGTGCCAGCAACGGACAGGGATACACTGAAGCTTTCTTT. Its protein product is CASNGQGYTEAFF.

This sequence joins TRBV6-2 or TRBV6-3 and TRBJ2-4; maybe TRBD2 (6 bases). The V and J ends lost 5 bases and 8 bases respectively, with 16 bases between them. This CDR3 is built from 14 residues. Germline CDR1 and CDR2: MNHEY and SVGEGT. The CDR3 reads CASSPPVGGYIQYF. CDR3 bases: TGTGCCAGCAGTCCACCGGTGGGGGGTTACATTCAGTACTTC.

In DNA, the CDR3 is TGTGCCAGCAGTCCGAGTCAGACAGGGGGCTACGAGCAGTACTTC. It encodes CASSPSQTGGYEQYF. The chain is built from TRBV6-5 and TRBJ2-7; 9 positions agree with TRBD1. Germline assignment: CDR1 MNHEY and CDR2 SVGAGI. This CDR3 is 15 amino acids long. Unmatched junction bases numbered 8, after V lost 5 bases and J lost 3 bases.

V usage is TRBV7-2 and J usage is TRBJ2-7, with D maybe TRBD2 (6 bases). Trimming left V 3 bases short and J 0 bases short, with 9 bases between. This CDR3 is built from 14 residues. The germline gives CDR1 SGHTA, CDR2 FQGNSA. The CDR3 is CASSFRTNSYEQYF. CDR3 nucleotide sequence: TGTGCCAGCAGCTTCCGGACTAACTCCTACGAGCAGTACTTC.

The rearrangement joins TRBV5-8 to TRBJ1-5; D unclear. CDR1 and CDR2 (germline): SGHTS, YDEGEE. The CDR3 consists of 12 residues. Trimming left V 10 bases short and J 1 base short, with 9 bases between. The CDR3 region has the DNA TGTGCCTCAGACAACAGCAATCAGCCCCAGCATTTT. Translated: CASDNSNQPQHF. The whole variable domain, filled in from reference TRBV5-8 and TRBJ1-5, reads EAGVTQSPTHLIKTRGQQATLRCSPISGHTSVYWYQQALGLGLQFLLWYDEGEERNRGNFPPRFSGRQFPNYSSELNVNALELEDSALYLCASDNSNQPQHFGDGTRLSIL.

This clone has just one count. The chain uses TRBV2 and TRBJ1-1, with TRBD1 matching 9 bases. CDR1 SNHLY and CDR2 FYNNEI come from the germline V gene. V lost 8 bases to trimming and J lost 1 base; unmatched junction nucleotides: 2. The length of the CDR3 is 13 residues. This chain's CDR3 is CASGGQGNTEAFF. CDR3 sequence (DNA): TGTGCCAGCGGGGGACAGGGGAACACTGAAGCTTTCTTT.

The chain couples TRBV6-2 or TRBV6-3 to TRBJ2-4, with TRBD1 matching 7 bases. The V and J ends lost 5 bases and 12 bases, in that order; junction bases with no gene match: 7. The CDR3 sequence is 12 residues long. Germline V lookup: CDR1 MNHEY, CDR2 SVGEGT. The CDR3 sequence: CASSDPQGDQYF. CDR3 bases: TGTGCCAGCAGTGACCCTCAGGGGGATCAGTACTTC.

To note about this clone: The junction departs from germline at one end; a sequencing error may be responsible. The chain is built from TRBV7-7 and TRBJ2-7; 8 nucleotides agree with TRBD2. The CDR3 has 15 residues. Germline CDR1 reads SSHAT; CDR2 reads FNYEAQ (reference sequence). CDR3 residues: CASSLGRGGFYEQYF. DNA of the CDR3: TGTGCTAGCAGCTTAGGACGGGGGGGCTTCTACGAGCAGTACTTC. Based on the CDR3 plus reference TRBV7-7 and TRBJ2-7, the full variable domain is GAGVSQSPRYKVTKRGQDVTLRCDPISSHATLYWYQQALGQGPEFLTYFNYEAQPDKSGLPSDRFSAERPEGSISTLTIQRTEQRDSAMYRCASSLGRGGFYEQYFGPGTRLTVT.

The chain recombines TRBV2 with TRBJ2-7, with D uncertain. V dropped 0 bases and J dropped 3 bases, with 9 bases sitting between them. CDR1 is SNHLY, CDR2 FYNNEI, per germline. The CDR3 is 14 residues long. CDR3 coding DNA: TGTGCCAGCAGTGAAGCGCTTTCGGGCTACGAGCAGTACTTC. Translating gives CASSEALSGYEQYF. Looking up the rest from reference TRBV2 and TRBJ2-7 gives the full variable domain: EPEVTQTPSHQVTQMGQEVILRCVPISNHLYFYWYRQILGQKVEFLVSFYNNEISEKSEIFDDQFSVERPDGSNFTLKIRSTKLEDSAMYFCASSEALSGYEQYFGPGTRLTVT.